This entry describes one T cell receptor beta chain. Its matching antigen is unknown. The CDR3 sequence is 15 residues long. V was clipped by 0 bases and J by 1 base; unmatched bases: 4. CDR1 and CDR2 from the germline V gene are DFQATT and SNEGSKA (reference sequence). This specimen belongs to a study of T-cell reconstitution after alpha-beta-depleted transplantation in children. Findings and limits, study-wide: TCRbeta diversity was high at day 60 in some patients (a result of surviving recipient T cells and thymic progenitors). Reportedly, only several hundred clones from non-depleted graft cells drove alpha-beta T-cell counts at about two months. A year post-transplant, T-cell counts and diversity derived mostly from newly produced T cells.

A library of TCRbeta sequences, prepared with unique molecular identifiers, was generated. TCRdb processed the PCR reads anew with MiXCR; each CDR3 protein has one entry. This table holds approximately 270,000 distinct CDR3 sequences, about 24% found once. The source was PBMCs, mostly from graft donor cells, collected 360 days after TCRalphabeta/CD19-depleted stem cell transplant. The origin of this receptor is a female patient aged 2 to 10 who had a stem cell transplant for congenital amegakaryocytic thrombocytopenia, so the T cells may come from the graft donor. The rearrangement uses TRBV20-1 and TRBJ2-5; 8 bases are a match to TRBD1. CDR3 loop: CSAREDRVIQETQYF. DNA for the CDR3: TGCAGTGCTAGAGAGGACAGGGTAATCCAAGAGACCCAGTACTTC.